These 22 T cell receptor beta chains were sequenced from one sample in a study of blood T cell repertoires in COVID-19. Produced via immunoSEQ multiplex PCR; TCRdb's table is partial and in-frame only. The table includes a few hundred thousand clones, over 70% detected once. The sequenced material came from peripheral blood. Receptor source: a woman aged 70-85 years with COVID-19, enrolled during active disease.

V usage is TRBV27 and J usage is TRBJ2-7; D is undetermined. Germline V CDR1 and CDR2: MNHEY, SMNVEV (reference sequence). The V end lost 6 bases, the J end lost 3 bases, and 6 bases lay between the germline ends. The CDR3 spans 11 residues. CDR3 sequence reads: CASRVGYEQYF. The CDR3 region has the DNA TGTGCCAGCAGGGTCGGCTACGAGCAGTACTTC.

The CDR3 spells CASSHTGTGNFGYTF. CDR3 nucleotide sequence: TGCGCCAGCAGCCATACCGGGACAGGGAATTTCGGCTACACCTTC. The chain is built from TRBV4-3 and TRBJ1-2; 9 nucleotides agree with TRBD1. The CDR3 contains 15 residues. J gave up 8 bases and V 3 bases, and 10 bases lay outside the gene matches. Germline V gives CDR1 LGHNA, CDR2 YSLEER.

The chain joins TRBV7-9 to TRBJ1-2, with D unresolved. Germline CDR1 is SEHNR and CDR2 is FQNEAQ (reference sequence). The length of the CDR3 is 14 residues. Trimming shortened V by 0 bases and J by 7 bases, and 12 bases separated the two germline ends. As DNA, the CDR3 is TGTGCCAGCAGCTTAGCGAATGGGGAGGCTGGCTACACCTTC. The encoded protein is CASSLANGEAGYTF.

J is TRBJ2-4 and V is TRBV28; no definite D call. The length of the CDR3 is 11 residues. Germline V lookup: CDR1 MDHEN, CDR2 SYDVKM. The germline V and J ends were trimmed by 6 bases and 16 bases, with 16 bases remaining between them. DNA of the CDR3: TGTGCCAGCAGCAAGACAAGTCGAAATTACTTC. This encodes CASSKTSRNYF. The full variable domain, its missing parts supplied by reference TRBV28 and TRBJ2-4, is DVKVTQSSRYLVKRTGEKVFLECVQDMDHENMFWYRQDPGLGLRLIYFSYDVKMKEKGDIPEGYSVSREKKERFSLILESASTNQTSMYLCASSKTSRNYFGAGTRLSVL.

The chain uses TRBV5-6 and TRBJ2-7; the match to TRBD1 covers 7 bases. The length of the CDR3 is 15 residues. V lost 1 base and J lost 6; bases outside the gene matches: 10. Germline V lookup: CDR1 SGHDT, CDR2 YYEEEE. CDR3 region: CASSLLSGTAFEQYF. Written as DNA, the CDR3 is TGTGCCAGCAGCTTGCTCTCGGGGACAGCTTTCGAGCAGTACTTC.

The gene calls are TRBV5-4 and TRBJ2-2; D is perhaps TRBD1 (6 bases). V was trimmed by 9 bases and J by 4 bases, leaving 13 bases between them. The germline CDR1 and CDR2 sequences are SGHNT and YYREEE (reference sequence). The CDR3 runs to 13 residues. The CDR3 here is CATHRETTGELFF. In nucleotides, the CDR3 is TGTGCCACCCACAGGGAGACCACCGGGGAGCTGTTTTTT. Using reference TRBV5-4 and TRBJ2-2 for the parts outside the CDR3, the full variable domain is ETGVTQSPTHLIKTRGQQVTLRCSSQSGHNTVSWYQQALGQGPQFIFQYYREEENGRGNFPPRFSGLQFPNYSSELNVNALELDDSALYLCATHRETTGELFFGEGSRLTVL.

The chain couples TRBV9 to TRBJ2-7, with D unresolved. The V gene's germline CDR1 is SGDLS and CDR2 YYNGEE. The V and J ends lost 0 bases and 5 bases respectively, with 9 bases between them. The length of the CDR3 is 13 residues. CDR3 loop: CASSVGATDEQYF. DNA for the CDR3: TGTGCCAGCAGCGTAGGAGCGACGGACGAGCAGTACTTC.

CDR3: CASSLGQNQPQHF. In nucleotides, the CDR3 is TGTGCCAGCAGCCTTGGACAGAATCAGCCCCAGCATTTT. This chain uses TRBV27 with TRBJ1-5; D perhaps matches TRBD1 (6 bases). This CDR3 has 13 residues. V lost 6 bases to trimming and J lost 4 bases, with 10 bases between them. The germline V gene has CDR1 MNHEY and CDR2 SMNVEV (reference sequence).

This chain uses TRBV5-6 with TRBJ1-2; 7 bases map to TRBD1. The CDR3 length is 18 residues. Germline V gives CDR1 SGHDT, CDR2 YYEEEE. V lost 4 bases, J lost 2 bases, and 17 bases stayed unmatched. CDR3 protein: CASSENIGGSQGNYGYTF. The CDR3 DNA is TGTGCCAGCAGCGAAAATATAGGGGGGTCACAGGGGAACTATGGCTACACCTTC.

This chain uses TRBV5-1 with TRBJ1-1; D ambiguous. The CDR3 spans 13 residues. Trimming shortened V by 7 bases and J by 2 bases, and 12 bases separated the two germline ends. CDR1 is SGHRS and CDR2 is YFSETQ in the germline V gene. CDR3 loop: CASSIELNTEAFF. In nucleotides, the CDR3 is TGCGCCAGCTCGATAGAACTTAACACTGAAGCTTTCTTT.

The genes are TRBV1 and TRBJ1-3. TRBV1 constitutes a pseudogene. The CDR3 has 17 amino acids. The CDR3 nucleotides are TGCACCAGCAGCCAAGGGTCGTCTTCACTTGCTGGAAACACCATATATTTT. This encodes CTSSQGSSSLAGNTIYF.

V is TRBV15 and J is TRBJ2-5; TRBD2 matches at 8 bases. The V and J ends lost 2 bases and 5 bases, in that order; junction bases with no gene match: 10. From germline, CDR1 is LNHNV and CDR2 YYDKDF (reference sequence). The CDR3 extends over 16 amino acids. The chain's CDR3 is CATSRIMSGRGETQYF. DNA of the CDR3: TGTGCCACCAGCAGAATAATGAGCGGGAGAGGGGAGACCCAGTACTTC.

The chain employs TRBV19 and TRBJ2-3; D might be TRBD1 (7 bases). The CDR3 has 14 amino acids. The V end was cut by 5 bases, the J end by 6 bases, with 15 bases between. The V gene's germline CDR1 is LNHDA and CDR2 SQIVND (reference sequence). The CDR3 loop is CASSPGGGGDTQYF. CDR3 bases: TGTGCCAGTAGTCCAGGAGGGGGCGGTGATACGCAGTATTTT.

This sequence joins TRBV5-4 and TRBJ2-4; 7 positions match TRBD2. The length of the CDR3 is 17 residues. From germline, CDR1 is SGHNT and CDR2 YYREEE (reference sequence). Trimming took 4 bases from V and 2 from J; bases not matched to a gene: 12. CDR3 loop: CASSPPGLGDTKNIQYF. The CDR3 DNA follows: TGTGCCAGCAGCCCCCCCGGACTAGGCGATACCAAAAACATTCAGTACTTC. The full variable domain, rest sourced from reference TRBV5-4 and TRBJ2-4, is ETGVTQSPTHLIKTRGQQVTLRCSSQSGHNTVSWYQQALGQGPQFIFQYYREEENGRGNFPPRFSGLQFPNYSSELNVNALELDDSALYLCASSPPGLGDTKNIQYFGAGTRLSVL.

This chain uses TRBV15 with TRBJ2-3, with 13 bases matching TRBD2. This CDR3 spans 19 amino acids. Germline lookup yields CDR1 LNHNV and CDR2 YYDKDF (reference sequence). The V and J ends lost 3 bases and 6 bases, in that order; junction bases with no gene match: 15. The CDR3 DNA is TGTGCCACCAGCAGCGACATCGCGAGCGGACTAGCGGGAGAGGATACGCAGTATTTT. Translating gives CATSSDIASGLAGEDTQYF.

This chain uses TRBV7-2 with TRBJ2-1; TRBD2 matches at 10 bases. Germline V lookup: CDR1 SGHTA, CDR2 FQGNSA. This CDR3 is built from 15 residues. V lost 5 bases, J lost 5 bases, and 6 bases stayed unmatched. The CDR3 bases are TGTGCCAGCAGCCCCGGACTAGCGGTAAACAATGAGCAGTTCTTC. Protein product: CASSPGLAVNNEQFF.

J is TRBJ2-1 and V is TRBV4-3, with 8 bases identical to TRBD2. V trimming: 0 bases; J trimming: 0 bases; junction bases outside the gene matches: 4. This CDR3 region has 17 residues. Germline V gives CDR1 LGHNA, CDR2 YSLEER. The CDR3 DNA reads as TGCGCCAGCAGCCAAGATTACGGGACTAGCTCCTACAATGAGCAGTTCTTC. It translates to CASSQDYGTSSYNEQFF.

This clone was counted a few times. CDR3 loop: CASSFSAGGTGELFF. Written as DNA, the CDR3 is TGTGCCAGCAGTTTCTCAGCAGGGGGCACCGGGGAGCTGTTTTTT. This chain joins TRBV28 and TRBJ2-2; 7 bases agree with TRBD1. Trimming removed 3 bases from V and 4 bases from J; junction bases left unmatched: 5. Looked up from germline, CDR1 is MDHEN and CDR2 is SYDVKM. The CDR3 length is 15 residues.

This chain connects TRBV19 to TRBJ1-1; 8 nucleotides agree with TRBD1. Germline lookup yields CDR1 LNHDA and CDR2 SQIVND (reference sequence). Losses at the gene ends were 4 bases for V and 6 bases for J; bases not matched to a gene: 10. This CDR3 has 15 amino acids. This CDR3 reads CASSTSTGEAAEAFF. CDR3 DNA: TGTGCCAGTAGTACCTCGACAGGGGAGGCGGCTGAAGCTTTCTTT.

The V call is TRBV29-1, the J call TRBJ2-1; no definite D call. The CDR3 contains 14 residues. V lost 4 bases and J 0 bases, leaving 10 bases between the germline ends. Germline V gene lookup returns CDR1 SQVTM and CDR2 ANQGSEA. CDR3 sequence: CSVVARSSYNEQFF. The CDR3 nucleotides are TGCAGCGTTGTAGCCAGAAGCTCCTACAATGAGCAGTTCTTC.

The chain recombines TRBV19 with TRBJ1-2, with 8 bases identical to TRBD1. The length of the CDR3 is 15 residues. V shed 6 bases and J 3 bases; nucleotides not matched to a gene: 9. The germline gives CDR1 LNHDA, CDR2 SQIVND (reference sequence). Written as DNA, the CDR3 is TGTGCCAGTAGCTTACGCCCGACAGGGGACTATGGCTACACCTTC. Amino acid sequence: CASSLRPTGDYGYTF.

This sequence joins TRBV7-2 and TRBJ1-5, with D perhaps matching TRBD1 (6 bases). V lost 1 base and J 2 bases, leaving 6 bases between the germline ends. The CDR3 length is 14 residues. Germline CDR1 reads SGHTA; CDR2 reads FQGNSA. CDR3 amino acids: CASSLGGRNQPQHF. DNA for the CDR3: TGTGCCAGCAGCTTAGGGGGGCGCAATCAGCCCCAGCATTTT. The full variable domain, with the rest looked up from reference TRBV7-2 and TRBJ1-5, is GAGVSQSPSNKVTEKGKDVELRCDPISGHTALYWYRQSLGQGLEFLIYFQGNSAPDKSGLPSDRFSAERTGGSVSTLTIQRTQQEDSAVYLCASSLGGRNQPQHFGDGTRLSIL.